This T cell receptor beta chain is drawn from a study of PD-1 blockade in mismatch repair-deficient tumors. This CDR3 is 14 amino acids long. The germline V gene encodes CDR1 MNHNY and CDR2 SVGAGI (reference sequence). V lost 4 bases and J 7 bases, leaving 16 bases between the germline ends. Clones were sequenced by immunoSEQ multiplex PCR, and TCRdb holds only the in-frame ones, with some missing. The sample has 30,000 to 35,000 clones; around 80% are singletons. The sequences come from PBMCs, collected roughly 6 weeks after starting pembrolizumab. The origin of this receptor is an adult with mismatch repair-deficient cancer. The chain recombines TRBV6-6 with TRBJ1-2; TRBD1 might be the D (5 bases). The CDR3 nucleotides read TGTGCCAGCAGTTGGAAGGGGCCCGCGGCTGGCTACACCTTC. It encodes CASSWKGPAAGYTF.